This T cell receptor beta chain was identified during a study of shared clonotypes between healthy human individuals. The length of the CDR3 is 17 residues. V dropped 0 bases and J dropped 0 bases, with 12 bases sitting between them. Germline V CDR1 and CDR2: KGHSH, LQKENI. Remarks on this clone: Antigen: not known.

The method was immunoSEQ multiplex PCR; TCRdb's version includes in-frame clones alone and lacks a portion of them. This table has fewer than 700,000 clones, roughly 79% appearing once. Healthy HIV-negative adults without recent acute infections or vaccinations served as donors. Every one of the donors was a Caucasian adult that lived in Nashville, Tennessee. Study outcomes and limitations: Researchers sampled blood only, noting tissue repertoires likely differ.

This chain joins TRBV18 and TRBJ1-3; no firm D call. This sequence was found in a woman aged 40 to 50 in good health. Some clones in this sample may be carry-over from other donors' samples. Specimen: PBMCs. The CDR3 DNA sequence: TGTGCCAGCTCACCACCGTCGACGAGGCTCTCTGGAAACACCATATATTTT. Encoded protein: CASSPPSTRLSGNTIYF.